The clone carrying this TCR beta chain was recorded a few times. Its antigen is unidentified. This may stem from a read error, because a much larger clone lies one nucleotide away. Germline CDR1 and CDR2: DFQATT and SNEGSKA (reference sequence). V shed 0 bases and J shed 4 bases, with 6 bases lying between them. The CDR3 is made up of 12 amino acids. A quantitative 5'-RACE method, one with molecular barcodes, was used to make TCR beta libraries. TCRdb redid the calling of the 5' RACE reads with MiXCR, one entry per CDR3 protein. This table has 200,000 to 300,000 distinct CDR3 sequences, roughly a tenth appearing once. The entry originates in a study of CD8 T cells in ankylosing spondylitis. Notes on the study in general: Ankylosing spondylitis blood appeared to be characterized by a TCR beta motif of several highly homologous variants.

Sequenced sample: blood, either unsorted or a sorted T cell fraction (not recorded which). The chain recombines TRBV20-1 with TRBJ1-1; D is unresolved. The sequence came from a male donor with ankylosing spondylitis or in good health (not recorded which). The CDR3 bases are TGCAGTGCTAGAGAGCCCCTCACTGAAGCTTTCTTT. The encoded protein is CSAREPLTEAFF.